At least ten counts were recorded for the clone carrying this T cell receptor beta chain. Its antigen is currently unknown. This specimen belongs to a study of T cell repertoires in cytomegalovirus infection. Whole-study context: Indications of both CMV infection and matching HLA type were provided by public TCR beta signatures.

Regarding the study as a whole: Cumulated frequencies of public TCR beta families served to identify carriers of CMV plus the relevant HLA.

CDR1 and CDR2 (germline): SGHTA, FQGNSA. This CDR3 is built from 19 residues. V lost 1 base to trimming and J lost 8 bases; unmatched junction nucleotides: 20. MiXCR, run by TCRdb on the reads, gives a single entry per CDR3 protein. The data hold more than 150,000 distinct CDR3 sequences, with roughly a fifth observed a single time. Sequencing used PBMCs. The chain employs TRBV7-2 and TRBJ2-1; 7 bases align to TRBD1. This TCR derives from a human donor in good health (CMV status not recorded). Some clones in this sample may be carry-over from other donors' samples. CDR3 in amino acids: CASSLGRRHRGRKRDEQFF. The CDR3 DNA follows: TGTGCCAGCAGCTTAGGACGCCGGCACAGGGGTCGTAAACGGGATGAGCAGTTCTTC.